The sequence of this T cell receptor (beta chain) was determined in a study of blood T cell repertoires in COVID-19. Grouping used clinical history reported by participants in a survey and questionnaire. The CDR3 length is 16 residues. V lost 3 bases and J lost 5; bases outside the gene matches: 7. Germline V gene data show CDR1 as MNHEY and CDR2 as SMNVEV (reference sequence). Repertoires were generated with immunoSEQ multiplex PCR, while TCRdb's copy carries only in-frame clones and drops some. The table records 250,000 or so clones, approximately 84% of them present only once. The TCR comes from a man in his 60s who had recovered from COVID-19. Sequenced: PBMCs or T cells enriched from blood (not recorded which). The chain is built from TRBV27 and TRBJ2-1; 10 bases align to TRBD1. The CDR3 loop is CASSLGGQGGDNEQFF. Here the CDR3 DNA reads TGTGCCAGCAGTTTGGGTGGACAGGGGGGAGACAATGAGCAGTTCTTC.